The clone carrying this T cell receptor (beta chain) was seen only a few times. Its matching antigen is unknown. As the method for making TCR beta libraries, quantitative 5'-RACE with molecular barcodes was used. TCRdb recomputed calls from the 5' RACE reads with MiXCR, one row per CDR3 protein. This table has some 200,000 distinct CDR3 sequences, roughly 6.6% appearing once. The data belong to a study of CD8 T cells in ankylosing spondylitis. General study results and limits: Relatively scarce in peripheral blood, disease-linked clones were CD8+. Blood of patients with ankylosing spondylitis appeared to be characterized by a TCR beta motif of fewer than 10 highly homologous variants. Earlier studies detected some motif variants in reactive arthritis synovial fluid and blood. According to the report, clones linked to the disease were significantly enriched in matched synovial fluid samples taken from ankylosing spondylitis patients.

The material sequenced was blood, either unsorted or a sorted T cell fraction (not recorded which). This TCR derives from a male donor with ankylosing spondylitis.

The chain's CDR3 is CASSPQGSSLNEQFF. Written as DNA, the CDR3 is TGTGCCAGCAGCCCACAGGGTTCCAGCCTCAATGAGCAGTTCTTC. This sequence joins TRBV7-9 and TRBJ2-1; D is possibly TRBD1 (6 bases). The CDR3 consists of 15 residues. Trimming removed 5 bases from V and 6 bases from J, with 17 bases in between. Looked up from germline, CDR1 is SEHNR and CDR2 is FQNEAQ (reference sequence). Looking up the rest from reference TRBV7-9 and TRBJ2-1 gives the full variable domain: DTGVSQNPRHKITKRGQNVTFRCDPISEHNRLYWYRQTLGQGPEFLTYFQNEAQLEKSRLLSDRFSAERPKGSFSTLEIQRTEQGDSAMYLCASSPQGSSLNEQFFGPGTRLTVL.